This passage covers 20 T cell receptor beta chains from one sample sequenced in a study of T-cell memory formation after mild COVID-19. TCRdb reanalysed the 5' RACE reads using MiXCR and keeps one entry per CDR3 protein. Here the sample spans 400,000 to 550,000 distinct CDR3 sequences, 20% to 25% being singletons. The sequencing input was PBMCs or a T cell subset sorted from them (not recorded which). These receptors originate from an adult woman who had mild COVID-19 (a few samples of this study predate the infection). Cell type and time point are not known.

This clonotype was recorded a few times. The J gene is TRBJ2-3, the V gene TRBV7-8; D may be TRBD1 or TRBD2 (5 bases each). The CDR3 is 15 residues long. V was shortened by 6 bases and J by 4 bases, with 17 bases between the two germline ends. Germline V lookup: CDR1 SGHVS, CDR2 FQNEAQ. CDR3 nucleotide sequence: TGTGCCAGCAGACTACGGGACCTAGCCCCAGATACGCAGTATTTT. Translating it yields CASRLRDLAPDTQYF.

CDR3 DNA sequence: TGTGCCAGCAGCTCGACGGAGGGGAGAGCTGGCTACACCTTC. Amino acids: CASSSTEGRAGYTF. The chain joins TRBV7-9 to TRBJ1-2, with D possibly TRBD1 on 5 matching bases. Germline V lookup: CDR1 SEHNR, CDR2 FQNEAQ (reference sequence). Trimming left V 4 bases short and J 7 bases short, with 16 bases between. This CDR3 has 14 residues.

The chain couples TRBV6-2 or TRBV6-3 to TRBJ1-3; D is unclear. Germline values: CDR1 MNHEY, CDR2 SVGEGT. V lost 6 bases to trimming and J lost 2 bases, with 11 bases between them. The CDR3 spans 14 residues. The CDR3 DNA is TGTGCCAGCAGAAGACGGAATACTGGAAACACCATATATTTT. Residues: CASRRRNTGNTIYF.

The rearrangement links TRBV5-1 to TRBJ1-5; D is possibly TRBD1 (5 bases). CDR1 and CDR2 from the germline V gene are SGHRS and YFSETQ. The CDR3 sequence is 14 residues long. Trimming left V 3 bases short and J 6 bases short, with 13 bases between. CDR3 loop: CASSSGTVGQPQHF. CDR3 nucleotides: TGCGCCAGCAGCTCCGGGACGGTTGGTCAGCCCCAGCATTTT.

V usage is TRBV15 and J usage is TRBJ1-6; D is perhaps TRBD1 (5 bases). Per germline, CDR1 LNHNV and CDR2 YYDKDF (reference sequence). Trimming took 3 bases from V and 0 from J, leaving 6 bases between them. The CDR3 covers 15 residues. CDR3 sequence (DNA): TGTGCCACCAGCAGCGGGGGCTCCTATAATTCACCCCTCCACTTT. Translated: CATSSGGSYNSPLHF.

The J gene is TRBJ2-1, the V gene TRBV20-1, with 10 nucleotides matching TRBD2. Germline-derived CDR1 and CDR2 are DFQATT and SNEGSKA (reference sequence). The V gene end was trimmed by 6 bases and the J gene end by 4 bases; junction bases not matched to a gene: 27. This CDR3 is built from 21 residues. CDR3 sequence: CSAHRASGRVLEPRAYNEQFF. CDR3 DNA: TGCAGTGCCCACCGGGCTAGCGGGAGAGTCTTGGAGCCGAGGGCTTACAATGAGCAGTTCTTC.

The V gene is TRBV9, the J gene TRBJ1-1; the D is unclear. Germline-derived CDR1 and CDR2 are SGDLS and YYNGEE. V dropped 0 bases and J dropped 5 bases, with 11 bases sitting between them. This CDR3 contains 14 residues. The CDR3 loop reads CASSVDGHPTEAFF. The CDR3 DNA sequence: TGTGCCAGCAGCGTAGACGGTCACCCGACTGAAGCTTTCTTT. The variable domain in full, completed from reference TRBV9 and TRBJ1-1, reads DSGVTQTPKHLITATGQRVTLRCSPRSGDLSVYWYQQSLDQGLQFLIQYYNGEERAKGNILERFSAQQFPDLHSELNLSSLELGDSALYFCASSVDGHPTEAFFGQGTRLTVV.

This clonotype was recorded a few times. This chain connects TRBV20-1 to TRBJ2-3; either TRBD1 or TRBD2 may fit D (5 bases each). The CDR3 consists of 13 residues. The germline CDR1 and CDR2 sequences are DFQATT and SNEGSKA (reference sequence). V was shortened by 3 bases and J by 6 bases, with 13 bases between the two germline ends. This CDR3 is CSASGANWDTQYF. The CDR3 DNA reads TGCAGTGCTAGCGGGGCGAACTGGGATACGCAGTATTTT.

This chain links TRBV29-1 with TRBJ2-2; D not resolved. Germline V lookup: CDR1 SQVTM, CDR2 ANQGSEA. The V end was cut by 6 bases, the J end by 3 bases, with 20 bases between. CDR3 length: 16 residues. CDR3 sequence reads: CSVGNRVASDTGELFF. DNA of the CDR3: TGCAGCGTGGGGAATCGGGTTGCCTCCGACACCGGGGAGCTGTTTTTT.

This clonotype was counted only a few times. The genes are TRBV29-1 and TRBJ2-5; no definite D call. Germline values: CDR1 SQVTM, CDR2 ANQGSEA. V was trimmed by 5 bases and J by 5 bases, leaving 12 bases between them. The CDR3 loop spans 12 amino acids. Here the CDR3 reads CSVPHSAETQYF. The CDR3 coding sequence is TGCAGCGTTCCCCACTCTGCCGAGACCCAGTACTTC.

This clonotype appeared a few times. The V gene is TRBV7-2, the J gene TRBJ2-7; the match to TRBD1 covers 10 bases. Losses at the gene ends were 5 bases for V and 6 bases for J; bases not matched to a gene: 7. The CDR3 has 14 residues. The germline CDR1 and CDR2 sequences are SGHTA and FQGNSA. The CDR3 bases are TGTGCCAGCAGCCCCGACAGGGGGCTGGGCGAGCAGTACTTC. Amino acid sequence: CASSPDRGLGEQYF. Together with reference TRBV7-2 and TRBJ2-7, the CDR3 gives the full variable domain: GAGVSQSPSNKVTEKGKDVELRCDPISGHTALYWYRQSLGQGLEFLIYFQGNSAPDKSGLPSDRFSAERTGGSVSTLTIQRTQQEDSAVYLCASSPDRGLGEQYFGPGTRLTVT.

This chain connects TRBV7-8 to TRBJ2-3, with D unresolved. Germline V lookup: CDR1 SGHVS, CDR2 FQNEAQ. Trimming stripped 5 bases from V and 6 bases from J, with 9 bases between. The CDR3 runs to 12 residues. CDR3 bases: TGTGCCAGCAGCCCGGTGGAGGATACGCAGTATTTT. Translating gives CASSPVEDTQYF. Variable domain in full (rest from reference TRBV7-8 and TRBJ2-3): GAGVSQSPRYKVAKRGQDVALRCDPISGHVSLFWYQQALGQGPEFLTYFQNEAQLDKSGLPSDRFFAERPEGSVSTLKIQRTQQEDSAVYLCASSPVEDTQYFGPGTRLTVL.

In this sample, this clonotype turned up a few times. The V gene is TRBV20-1, the J gene TRBJ1-4; D perhaps matches TRBD1 (6 bases). The ends were cut back, 5 bases at V and 8 bases at J, with 12 bases in the middle. The CDR3 has 12 residues. Germline assignment: CDR1 DFQATT and CDR2 SNEGSKA (reference sequence). DNA for the CDR3: TGCAGTGCTGGGGGGCGGAGGGAAAAACTGTTTTTT. Its translation is CSAGGRREKLFF.

The chain employs TRBV4-1 and TRBJ2-1, with D perhaps matching TRBD2 (5 bases). CDR3 length: 17 residues. The V end was cut by 2 bases, the J end by 0 bases, with 14 bases between. Germline V gene data show CDR1 as MGHRA and CDR2 as YSYEKL. CDR3 in DNA: TGCGCCAGCAGCCAACATTCTGGGAGAATCTCCTACAATGAGCAGTTCTTC. Translated: CASSQHSGRISYNEQFF.

The chain employs TRBV29-1 and TRBJ2-1, with D perhaps given as TRBD1 or TRBD2 (5 bases each). CDR1 is SQVTM, CDR2 ANQGSEA, per germline. Between the trimmed V and J ends, which lost 2 bases and 0 bases, there was a span of 11 bases. This CDR3 is built from 15 residues. CDR3 protein: CSVEFGGSSYNEQFF. CDR3 sequence (DNA): TGCAGCGTTGAATTTGGGGGAAGCTCCTACAATGAGCAGTTCTTC.

The rearrangement joins TRBV9 to TRBJ2-1; D may be TRBD1 or TRBD2 (5 bases each). Germline CDR1 SGDLS, CDR2 YYNGEE. Trimming left V 0 bases short and J 0 bases short, with 10 bases between. This CDR3 region has 16 residues. CDR3: CASSVERGPSYNEQFF. The CDR3 coding sequence is TGTGCCAGCAGCGTAGAGAGGGGTCCCTCCTACAATGAGCAGTTCTTC.

The V and J genes are TRBV7-6 and TRBJ1-3; no definite D call. This CDR3 region has 15 residues. Per the germline V gene, CDR1 is SGHVS and CDR2 is FNYEAQ. The V and J ends lost 1 base and 0 bases respectively, with 7 bases between them. The CDR3 spells CASSLGGPSGNTIYF. The CDR3 nucleotides are TGTGCCAGCAGCTTAGGAGGTCCCTCTGGAAACACCATATATTTT.

V is TRBV27 and J is TRBJ1-6, with D perhaps matching TRBD1 (5 bases). Germline loops: CDR1 MNHEY, CDR2 SMNVEV (reference sequence). This CDR3 has 15 residues. Trimming pared 2 bases from V and 6 bases from J, leaving 11 bases between. CDR3 in amino acids: CASSLGGAGNSPLHF. The CDR3 bases are TGTGCCAGCAGTTTAGGTGGGGCCGGTAATTCACCCCTCCACTTT.

This chain links TRBV9 with TRBJ2-3, with D possibly being TRBD1 (6 bases). The CDR3 spans 15 residues. Germline CDR1 reads SGDLS; CDR2 reads YYNGEE. Trimming took off 3 bases at V and 0 bases at J, with 11 bases between the two ends. CDR3 sequence reads: CASSGGQPSTDTQYF. Written as DNA, the CDR3 is TGTGCCAGCAGCGGGGGACAACCCAGCACAGATACGCAGTATTTT.

This clonotype has only one observation. The J gene is TRBJ1-2, the V gene TRBV5-1, with D perhaps matching TRBD1 (5 bases). CDR1 is SGHRS, CDR2 YFSETQ, per germline. The CDR3 is 15 amino acids. The ends were cut back, 0 bases at V and 8 bases at J, with 17 bases in the middle. The CDR3 loop reads CASSLVGATAMGYTF. CDR3 coding DNA: TGCGCCAGCAGCTTGGTTGGGGCCACAGCTATGGGCTACACCTTC.